The clone carrying this T cell receptor beta chain has only a few counts. V dropped 1 base and J dropped 1; count of bases not matched to a gene: 7. Per germline, CDR1 SEHNR and CDR2 FQNEAQ (reference sequence). The CDR3 is 17 residues long. Arm-PCR of CDR3 regions and iRepertoire HTBI primers were used to build TCR beta libraries. TCRdb reprocessed the multiplex PCR reads via MiXCR and lists one record per CDR3 protein. The data show approximately 540,000 distinct CDR3 sequences, 12% seen once. The data originate from a study of regulatory T cells in long-lasting Graves disease. Indicated time point: newly diagnosed GD, antithyroid drugs for less than 3 months. With RNA extracted from PBMCs as input, the TCR library was made. These same records also appear under a second study, on T cells in Graves' hyperthyroidism and ophthalmopathy.

The sequences come from peripheral blood mononuclear cells (PBMCs), collected at new diagnosis, from a patient treated with antithyroid drugs. This TCR was recovered from a woman between 25 and 40 years old with Graves disease. This chain uses TRBV7-9 with TRBJ2-3, with 8 bases fitting TRBD2. The CDR3 sequence is CASSLGVAGLGTDTQYF. In DNA, the CDR3 is TGTGCCAGCAGCTTAGGGGTAGCGGGATTGGGCACAGATACGCAGTATTTT.